This T cell receptor (beta chain) derives from a study of Graves' ophthalmopathy and Graves' hyperthyroidism. Where ophthalmopathy was present, donors had moderate-to-severe activity, CAS ≥3, NOSPECS ≥4 and duration under 3 months. PBMCs stemmed from around 10 ml of fresh peripheral blood. RNA transcripts were the source from which TCR beta CDR3 regions were amplified. RT-PCR was first run with HTBI primers, then multiplex PCR in a second round. TCRdb re-called the multiplex PCR reads with MiXCR, one entry per CDR3 protein. The sample contains under 200,000 distinct CDR3 sequences, under 40% of which appear only once. General study results and limits: Ophthalmopathy progression predictions by the model showed about 79% specificity and 70.59% sensitivity.

CDR1 is SEHNR, CDR2 FQNEAQ, per germline (reference sequence). The CDR3 totals 12 residues. Trimming removed 0 bases at V and 4 bases at J, with 3 bases between. This clonotype was detected many times. What it recognizes is unknown. The clonotype originates from a woman between 40 and 50 years old with Graves' ophthalmopathy. The sequenced sample consisted of peripheral blood. The chain combines TRBV7-9 with TRBJ2-5; D uncertain. This CDR3 is CASSLASETQYF. The DNA of the CDR3 is TGTGCCAGCAGCTTAGCGTCAGAGACCCAGTACTTC.